The next 5 T cell receptor beta chains were all read from a single sample in a study of blood T cell repertoires in COVID-19. TCRdb keeps only in-frame clones here, not all; method: immunoSEQ multiplex PCR. The sample records 90,000 to 150,000 clones, 85% being singletons. The sequencing input was peripheral blood. These receptors were collected from an elderly man with acute or convalescent COVID-19.

The rearrangement joins TRBV6-2 or TRBV6-3 to TRBJ2-7; 8 bases map to TRBD1. The V gene end was trimmed by 0 bases and the J gene end by 3 bases; junction bases not matched to a gene: 7. CDR1 MNHEY and CDR2 SVGEGT come from the germline V gene. The CDR3 runs to 16 residues. CDR3 sequence (DNA): TGTGCCAGCAGTTACTCCGGACAGGGAAGCTACTACGAGCAGTACTTC. Translation: CASSYSGQGSYYEQYF.

The CDR3 region is CASSSTGLRYTF. Written as DNA, the CDR3 is TGTGCCAGCAGTTCAACAGGGTTACGCTACACCTTC. V usage is TRBV12-3 or TRBV12-4 and J usage is TRBJ1-2; D possibly corresponds to TRBD1 (6 bases). This CDR3 has 12 amino acids. The ends were cut back, 4 bases at V and 9 bases at J, with 12 bases in the middle.

This sequence joins TRBV6-2 or TRBV6-3 and TRBJ2-6; perhaps TRBD1 as D (6 bases). The CDR3 is 17 residues long. Trimming shortened V by 0 bases and J by 2 bases, and 11 bases separated the two germline ends. The germline V gene has CDR1 MNHEY and CDR2 SVGEGT. The CDR3 is CASSYSTEGAGANVLTF. DNA for the CDR3: TGTGCCAGCAGTTACTCGACCGAGGGGGCTGGGGCCAACGTCCTGACTTTC.

This clone was counted a single time. The chain is built from TRBV5-4 and TRBJ1-1, with D perhaps matching TRBD1 (5 bases). Germline V gene data show CDR1 as SGHNT and CDR2 as YYREEE (reference sequence). This CDR3 region has 14 residues. The ends were cut back, 2 bases at V and 1 base at J, with 9 bases in the middle. This chain's CDR3 is CASSFSGGNTEAFF. The CDR3 DNA follows: TGTGCCAGCAGCTTTTCGGGGGGGAACACTGAAGCTTTCTTT.

The V and J genes are TRBV11-2 and TRBJ1-2; no definite D call. This CDR3 is 13 amino acids long. Trimming took off 1 base at V and 2 bases at J, with 5 bases between the two ends. Germline V gene data show CDR1 as SGHAT and CDR2 as FQNNGV. The DNA for the CDR3 is TGTGCCAGCAGCTTAGCGGGGAACTATGGCTACACCTTC. Translated, it gives CASSLAGNYGYTF. The complete variable domain, with remaining parts taken from reference TRBV11-2 and TRBJ1-2, reads EAGVAQSPRYKIIEKRQSVAFWCNPISGHATLYWYQQILGQGPKLLIQFQNNGVVDDSQLPKDRFSAERLKGVDSTLKIQPAKLEDSAVYLCASSLAGNYGYTFGSGTRLTVV.